The present T cell receptor (beta chain) was sequenced within a study of cytotoxic CD8 clonotypes in ibrutinib-treated CLL. General observations from the study: On treatment, the uncommon public clonotypes contracted or remained stable.

Remarks on this clone: The antigen remains undetermined.

Data came from immunoSEQ multiplex PCR; TCRdb stores just in-frame clones and leaves some out. The profile shows over 150,000 clones, 81% of them singletons. Cryopreserved PBMCs provided around 2 micrograms of genomic DNA for the TCR beta libraries. CDR1 and CDR2 (germline): SEHNR, FQNEAQ (reference sequence). This CDR3 contains 16 residues. The V end was cut by 6 bases, the J end by 4 bases, with 19 bases between. The rearrangement uses TRBV7-9 and TRBJ1-3; D is perhaps TRBD1 (5 bases). Sequenced here: PBMCs, sampled after 12 months of ibrutinib treatment. This TCR derives from a human donor with chronic lymphocytic leukemia. CDR3 sequence reads: CASRIPRARGGNTIYF. Here the CDR3 DNA reads TGTGCCAGCAGAATCCCCAGGGCCCGCGGAGGAAACACCATATATTTT.